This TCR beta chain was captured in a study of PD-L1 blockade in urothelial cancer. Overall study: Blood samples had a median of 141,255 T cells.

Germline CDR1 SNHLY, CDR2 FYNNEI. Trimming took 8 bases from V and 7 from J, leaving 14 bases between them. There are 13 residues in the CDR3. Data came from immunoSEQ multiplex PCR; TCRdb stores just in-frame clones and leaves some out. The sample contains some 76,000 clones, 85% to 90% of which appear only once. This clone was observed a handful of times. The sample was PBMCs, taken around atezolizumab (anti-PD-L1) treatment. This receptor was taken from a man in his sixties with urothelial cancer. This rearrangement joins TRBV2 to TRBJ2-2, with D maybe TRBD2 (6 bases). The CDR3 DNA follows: TGTGCCAGCGGAGTAGCGGCAGGCGGGGAGCTGTTTTTT. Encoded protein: CASGVAAGGELFF.